This T cell receptor beta chain stems from a study of cytomegalovirus exposure and HLA in healthy donors. Study information: T cells numbering some 170 million yielded 100 million to 120 million unique TCR beta sequences in an earlier analysis. Regarding the study as a whole: Analysis performed later found about 17,000 TCR beta sequences associated with HLA alleles at 0.05 false discovery rate. Segments of the TCR beta V type were, in most cases, productive about 90% or about 30% of the time in an earlier analysis.

For this clone: Its target is unknown.

V lost 7 bases and J 4 bases, leaving 22 bases between the germline ends. The CDR3 is 17 amino acids. The germline gives CDR1 MDHEN, CDR2 SYDVKM. The PCR made use of 60 Vbeta and 13 Jbeta primers. Clones were sequenced by immunoSEQ multiplex PCR, and TCRdb holds only the in-frame ones, with some missing. The data hold 100,000 or so clones, with 65% to 75% observed a single time. V gene TRBV28 combines with J gene TRBJ2-2, with D perhaps TRBD2 (6 bases). Source material: PBMCs. This clonotype was obtained from a woman between 35 and 50 years old in good health and CMV-seronegative. CDR3 residues: CASTTFVVAEITGELFF. In nucleotides, the CDR3 is TGTGCCAGCACTACCTTCGTGGTAGCGGAGATCACCGGGGAGCTGTTTTTT.